This TCR beta chain was profiled in a study of T cell responses to AZD1222 COVID-19 vaccine. The CDR3 covers 13 residues. After removal of 1 base from V and 6 bases from J, the junction contained 0 bases not matched to a gene. Study outcomes and limitations: With two AZD1222 doses given, Spike-specific TCR breadth and depth both rose. Among AZD1222 vaccinees, only six or seven were seropositive at baseline.

On this clone: What it recognizes is unknown.

The table came from immunoSEQ multiplex PCR; TCRdb's copy has only in-frame clones and leaves some out. Of about 140,000 clones listed, about 90% were seen once; the top ten hold about 7.5%. This clonotype originated in an adult who received the MenACWY meningococcal vaccine as a control. The chain employs TRBV12-3 or TRBV12-4 and TRBJ1-2, with 9 bases matching TRBD1. Specimen: peripheral blood, collected 28 days after the second dose of the MenACWY control vaccine. This CDR3 reads CASSLGTGDGYTF. The CDR3 DNA reads as TGTGCCAGCAGTTTAGGGACAGGGGATGGCTACACCTTC.